Reported below is one TCR beta chain. The antigen is unknown. This specimen belongs to a study of cytomegalovirus exposure and HLA in healthy donors. General study points: That first-cohort TCR clusters tended to co-occur in the 100 to 150 validation repertoires was found in a later analysis.

Produced via immunoSEQ multiplex PCR; TCRdb's table is partial and in-frame only. The sample has about 400,000 clones, roughly 89% seen once; the top ten hold 0.83%. The V end lost 4 bases, the J end lost 0 bases, and 10 bases lay between the germline ends. This CDR3 is 15 amino acids long. Germline V lookup: CDR1 SGHAT, CDR2 FQNNGV. The rearrangement uses TRBV11-2 and TRBJ1-5; D may be TRBD1 (5 bases). The sequence came from a woman aged 18-29 years in good health and CMV-seronegative. Sequencing was done on a sample of PBMCs. The CDR3: CASSSMTDSNQPQHF. The CDR3 DNA follows: TGTGCCAGCAGCTCAATGACAGATAGCAATCAGCCCCAGCATTTT.